Listed here are 10 T cell receptor delta chains from one sample, sequenced in a study of gamma-delta chains in newborns, infants, children. TCRdb reran clone calling via CATT on the reads. The table shows 5,000 to 7,000 delta-chain clones, with over 2.5% occurring only once. Material for sequencing was blood. The origin of the receptors is a child who was a newborn, infant or young child, either healthy, febrile or measles-vaccinated (not recorded which).

The table lists this clone with a few counts. A much larger clone is a single base away; this may be a read error. Other DNA sequences of this sample code for an identical CDR3. This chain links TRDV2 with TRDJ3, with TRDD3 identical over 13 bases. V was pared by 7 bases and J by 0 bases, with 5 bases of the junction left unmatched. The germline V gene encodes CDR1 GEAIGNYY and CDR2 EKD. This CDR3 region has 18 residues. CDR3 nucleotide sequence: TGTGCCTGCGACTACTGGGGGATACGCTCCTGGGACACCCGACAGATGTTTTTC. This codes for CACDYWGIRSWDTRQMFF.

For this clone: A read error may produce the germline difference seen at one junction end. The rearrangement links TRDV2 to TRDJ3; 13 bases are shared with TRDD3. CDR3 length: 21 amino acids. Germline CDR1 reads GEAIGNYY; CDR2 reads EKD. CDR3 nucleotides: TGTGCCTGTGACACCGTACTGGGGGATACGCTTAGCTCCCGGGACACCCGACAGATGTTTTTC. Translation: CACDTVLGDTLSSRDTRQMFF.

This clone is termed medium-sized. Other DNA sequences within the sample encode an identical CDR3. The chain links TRDV2 to TRDJ3, with 13 bases matching TRDD3. Trimming removed 4 bases from V and 1 base from J; junction bases left unmatched: 3. The germline V gene encodes CDR1 GEAIGNYY and CDR2 EKD. The CDR3 contains 18 residues. The CDR3 is CACDLLGDTSWDTRQMFF. The CDR3 coding sequence is TGTGCCTGTGATCTACTGGGGGATACGTCCTGGGACACCCGACAGATGTTTTTC.

About this clone itself: Other DNA variants within this sample encode the same CDR3. The rearrangement joins TRDV2 to TRDJ3; 9 bases are a match to TRDD3. The germline gives CDR1 GEAIGNYY, CDR2 EKD. The CDR3 has 17 amino acids. The V segment lost 0 bases and the J segment 2 bases; nucleotides outside the gene matches: 1. CDR3 bases: TGTGCCTGTGACACCTTGGGGGATACCTGGGACACCCGACAGATGTTTTTC. Encoded protein: CACDTLGDTWDTRQMFF.

The rearrangement uses TRDV3 and TRDJ1, with 8 bases aligning to TRDD3. Germline V gene data show CDR1 as TVYSNPD and CDR2 as GDNSRS (reference sequence). The CDR3 contains 15 residues. The V and J ends lost 1 base and 2 bases, in that order; junction bases with no gene match: 9. CDR3 region: CAFKRGIRNTDKLIF. The CDR3 DNA follows: TGTGCCTTTAAGAGAGGGATACGCAATACCGATAAACTCATCTTT.

By its share, this clone is medium-sized. The chain has TRDV2 and TRDJ3; 12 positions agree with TRDD3. This CDR3 is built from 22 residues. Losses at the gene ends were 1 base for V and 1 base for J; bases not matched to a gene: 13. Per the germline V gene, CDR1 is GEAIGNYY and CDR2 is EKD. CDR3 sequence reads: CACDTSWGIRGSSSWDTRQMFF. In DNA form, the CDR3 reads TGTGCCTGTGACACGTCCTGGGGGATACGCGGATCTAGTTCCTGGGACACCCGACAGATGTTTTTC.

Within the sample, this clone is medium-sized. A much larger clone differs by one base, so this may be a read error. This specimen includes other DNA sequences encoding the same CDR3. The chain links TRDV2 to TRDJ1; TRDD3 aligns across 8 bases. CDR1 GEAIGNYY and CDR2 EKD come from the germline V gene. The length of the CDR3 is 14 residues. Trimming at V came to 3 bases and at J to 0 bases, leaving 2 bases not matched to a gene. CDR3 nucleotide sequence: TGTGCCTGTGACTCACTGGGGGACACCGATAAACTCATCTTT. Translation gives CACDSLGDTDKLIF.

The chain has TRDV2 and TRDJ3; TRDD3 matches at 11 bases. V gave up 0 bases and J gave up 5 bases; unmatched junction bases: 11. Germline CDR1 is GEAIGNYY and CDR2 is EKD. The CDR3 runs 20 residues. Here the CDR3 reads CACDTVNGGYASRDTRQMFF. The CDR3 DNA follows: TGTGCCTGTGACACCGTTAATGGGGGATACGCGTCCAGGGACACCCGACAGATGTTTTTC.

This clone was found a few times. A read error may account for a junction end that differs from germline. This chain uses TRDV2 with TRDJ3, with 11 bases aligning to TRDD3. From germline, CDR1 is GEAIGNYY and CDR2 EKD. This CDR3 is built from 19 residues. The CDR3 DNA reads TGTGCCTGTGACAGTACTGGGGGATATAGCTCCCGGGACACCCGACAGATGTTTTTC. Amino acid sequence: CACDSTGGYSSRDTRQMFF.

A remark on this clone: TCRdb's entry gives the protein of a much larger clone, which mismatches this DNA's translation at residue 10, likely from a read error; the protein reported here is translated from the DNA. The chain is built from TRDV2 and TRDJ2; 10 bases line up with TRDD3. CDR3 size: 16 residues. V was pared by 3 bases and J by 8 bases, with 11 bases of the junction left unmatched. The germline CDR1 and CDR2 sequences are GEAIGNYY and EKD. The CDR3 sequence: CACDHVLGDAPAQLFF. Written as DNA, the CDR3 is TGTGCCTGTGACCACGTACTGGGGGATGCGCCGGCACAACTCTTCTTT.